This T cell receptor (beta chain) was captured in a study of T-cell memory formation after mild COVID-19. TCRdb independently ran MiXCR on the 5' RACE reads; one entry per CDR3 protein. The table includes some 120,000 distinct CDR3 sequences, about a sixth detected once. Notes on the study in general: Clones which contracted sat mainly in CM and EM if CD4+, and in EMRA if CD8+. Clones shrinking from day 15 to 85 showed even CD4/CD8 mixes; later expanders tilted CD4+.

This CDR3 is 15 amino acids long. The ends lost 5 bases at V and 4 bases at J; junction bases unmatched: 8. Per the germline V gene, CDR1 is SEHNR and CDR2 is FQNEAQ (reference sequence). A note on this clonotype: As yet, its antigen is unknown.

Sequenced sample: PBMCs or a T cell subset sorted from them (not recorded which). The V call is TRBV7-9, the J call TRBJ2-3, with 8 bases that match TRBD2. The clonotype was recovered from a man aged 18 to 29 who had mild COVID-19 (a few samples of this study predate the infection). Cell type and time point are not known. The CDR3 sequence: CASSPRLATPDTQYF. The CDR3 bases are TGTGCCAGCAGCCCTCGACTAGCGACACCAGATACGCAGTATTTT.